This paragraph reports one T cell receptor (beta chain). Its specific antigen is unknown. No base quality information exists; no much larger clone differs at one position. The immunoSEQ Assay, a bias-controlled multiplex PCR, was used to amplify TCRbeta CDR3 regions from genomic DNA. The authors' analysis ran thus. Nucleated cell counts per sample were estimated from amplification of reference gene primers within the assay. To quantify the absolute abundance of each unique TCRbeta CDR3 rearrangement, sequence reads were collapsed and filtered. For each sample, productive Simpson clonality was calculated by taking the square root of Simpson's diversity index across productive rearrangements. Imported from immuneACCESS, the table was reduced by TCRdb to in-frame sequences with V and J called. These copies leave out some clones; in studies compared against another copy, an unresolved V gene accounts for under half, and the cause of the remainder is not known. That table supplies the V and J calls and clone size; D and trimming were determined from the DNA. The sample contains just over 95,000 clones, around 80% of them found a single time. Around a sixth of the sample is taken by the ten largest.

This record comes from a study of blood T cell repertoires in COVID-19 (TCRdb year 2020). General notes on the study: The collaborator samples originated in the United States, Italy and Spain and spanned the acute and convalescent phases of COVID-19. Deeply sampled blood TCRbeta repertoires from subjects exposed to, actively infected with, or recovered from COVID-19 were included in the dataset. A freely available public database, intended as a resource for researchers studying the immune response to SARS-CoV-2, is where the repertoires were released. The samples were drawn from the first 160 participants of the ongoing ImmuneRACE study and from about 1,200 subjects provided by 6 global collaborators. The sample metadata nearly always contained a de-identified subject ID, COVID-19 status, age in years and sex. The material from the prospective study consisted of cDNA or gDNA derived from T cells, B-cell-depleted T cells, or PBMCs. Where available, HLA class I and class II types were obtained from metadata supplied by the sample provider rather than from assay-based typing.

Beyond this particular receptor, the publication reports: The amount of clinical and demographic metadata varied by source and participant and was provided uncurated.

Whole blood was collected in K2EDTA tubes by collaborating institutions according to the institutions' own protocols. For TCRbeta analysis, collaborator samples were shipped as frozen whole blood, as isolated PBMCs, or as DNA extracted from either sample type. The source material was peripheral blood. The sequence came from a man aged 80 or over with acute or convalescent COVID-19.

The nucleotides read TGTGCCAGTACCCCGGGACAGGGTTACGGCGAGCAGTACTTC. Translated, it reads CASTPGQGYGEQYF. The chain links TRBV19 with TRBJ2-7, and TRBD1 aligns with 9 junction nucleotides. Per the germline V gene (reference sequence), LNHDA is the CDR1 and SQIVND is the CDR2. Relative to germline, V is missing 7 bases and J is missing 6 bases, with 10 bases of the junction outside any gene match. The CDR3 runs 14 amino acids, cysteine and phenylalanine included. The CDR3 DNA has 42 bases and is translated from base 1.